Shown below are 32 T cell receptor beta chains from a single sample sequenced in a study of cytomegalovirus exposure and HLA in healthy donors. Use of 60 Vbeta and 13 Jbeta primers characterized the PCR. The data were produced by immunoSEQ multiplex PCR, yet TCRdb's version contains in-frame clones alone and is incomplete. The sample totals 160,000 or so clones. Sequenced input: PBMCs. The receptors come from a young man in good health and CMV-seronegative.

The rearrangement links TRBV5-1 to TRBJ2-3; D might be TRBD1 (5 bases). Trimming shortened V by 0 bases and J by 0 bases, and 17 bases separated the two germline ends. The CDR3 spans 18 residues. In germline, CDR1 is SGHRS, CDR2 YFSETQ. CDR3 nucleotide sequence: TGCGCCAGCAGCTTGGCCATACTCCAGGGTGCTAGCACAGATACGCAGTATTTT. Translated: CASSLAILQGASTDTQYF.

V gene TRBV9 combines with J gene TRBJ1-1, with 9 bases aligning to TRBD1. This CDR3 is built from 13 residues. With V trimmed by 4 bases and J by 10 bases, 8 bases remained unmatched. CDR1 is SGDLS, CDR2 YYNGEE, per germline. This CDR3 is CASSSRTGEGAFF. The CDR3 bases are TGTGCCAGCAGCTCAAGGACAGGGGAGGGAGCTTTCTTT.

This rearrangement joins TRBV5-1 to TRBJ2-7, with D possibly TRBD1 on 5 matching bases. The germline CDR1 and CDR2 sequences are SGHRS and YFSETQ. V was shortened by 3 bases and J by 0 bases, with 13 bases between the two germline ends. The CDR3 length is 15 residues. The CDR3 coding sequence is TGCGCCAGCAGCTCAACAGGTCTCAGCTCCTACGAGCAGTACTTC. Amino acids: CASSSTGLSSYEQYF.

J is TRBJ2-2 and V is TRBV6-5, with TRBD2 matching over 7 bases. Germline V gene data show CDR1 as MNHEY and CDR2 as SVGAGI. The CDR3 runs 15 residues. The trim removed 5 bases at V and 7 bases at J, leaving 10 bases unmatched. Here the CDR3 reads CASSAAGVGGGELFF. Here the CDR3 DNA reads TGTGCCAGCAGTGCCGCGGGAGTCGGGGGCGGGGAGCTGTTTTTT.

J is TRBJ1-2 and V is TRBV7-6; 8 bases map to TRBD1. The germline V gene has CDR1 SGHVS and CDR2 FNYEAQ. This CDR3 has 12 amino acids. The ends lost 5 bases at V and 11 bases at J; junction bases unmatched: 7. The CDR3 nucleotides are TGTGCCAGCAGCGAGCCCCAGGGGGCGTACACCTTC. Protein: CASSEPQGAYTF.

V is TRBV28 and J is TRBJ1-5; 9 nucleotides match TRBD1. This CDR3 has 14 residues. With V trimmed by 6 bases and J by 8 bases, 8 bases remained unmatched. CDR1 MDHEN and CDR2 SYDVKM come from the germline V gene. The CDR3 DNA sequence: TGTGCCAGCAGGGGATGGACAGGGGTAGAGCCCCAGCATTTT. Translated, it gives CASRGWTGVEPQHF.

The V and J genes are TRBV2 and TRBJ2-3, with 12 positions matching TRBD2. V was clipped by 5 bases and J by 3 bases; unmatched bases: 6. The CDR3 has 16 amino acids. Looked up from germline, CDR1 is SNHLY and CDR2 is FYNNEI. This chain's CDR3 is CASSSRTSGKTDTQYF. The CDR3 coding sequence is TGTGCCAGCAGTTCCCGGACTAGCGGGAAAACAGATACGCAGTATTTT.

Comment on this clone: The same CDR3 also results from other DNA sequences found in this sample. The chain is built from TRBV5-1 and TRBJ2-7; TRBD2 matches at 8 bases. Germline CDR1 is SGHRS and CDR2 is YFSETQ. The CDR3 runs to 18 residues. The V segment lost 0 bases and the J segment 1 base; nucleotides outside the gene matches: 12. This chain's CDR3 is CASSLVFPSGQLSYEQYF. The DNA for the CDR3 is TGCGCCAGCAGCTTGGTTTTTCCTAGCGGGCAACTTTCCTACGAGCAGTACTTC.

The V gene is TRBV7-9, the J gene TRBJ2-7; no clear D. Trimming shortened V by 5 bases and J by 2 bases, and 10 bases separated the two germline ends. The CDR3 is 13 residues long. CDR1 and CDR2 from the germline V gene are SEHNR and FQNEAQ (reference sequence). The CDR3 protein is CASSRGETYEQYF. The DNA for the CDR3 is TGTGCCAGCAGCCGCGGAGAGACCTACGAGCAGTACTTC.

The chain joins TRBV2 to TRBJ1-6; 7 positions match TRBD1. V trimming: 3 bases; J trimming: 7 bases; junction bases outside the gene matches: 3. From germline, CDR1 is SNHLY and CDR2 FYNNEI. The CDR3 has 14 amino acids. Here the CDR3 DNA reads TGTGCCAGCAGTGATGCAGGGGGGAATTCACCCCTCCACTTT. Protein: CASSDAGGNSPLHF.

The chain carries TRBV28 and TRBJ2-7; 7 nucleotides align to TRBD1. CDR3 length: 12 residues. J lost 3 bases, V lost 4 bases, and 0 bases had no gene match. Germline CDR1 reads MDHEN; CDR2 reads SYDVKM. As DNA, the CDR3 is TGTGCCAGCAGTTCAGGGGGCTACGAGCAGTACTTC. Translation: CASSSGGYEQYF. Full variable domain (rest looked up from reference TRBV28 and TRBJ2-7): DVKVTQSSRYLVKRTGEKVFLECVQDMDHENMFWYRQDPGLGLRLIYFSYDVKMKEKGDIPEGYSVSREKKERFSLILESASTNQTSMYLCASSSGGYEQYFGPGTRLTVT.

This chain links TRBV18 with TRBJ1-1, with D maybe TRBD1 (5 bases). This CDR3 region has 16 residues. The V gene's germline CDR1 is KGHSH and CDR2 LQKENI. Trimming shortened V by 0 bases and J by 8 bases, and 19 bases separated the two germline ends. The CDR3 region is CASSPPGQSLSREAFF. CDR3 coding DNA: TGTGCCAGCTCACCACCGGGGCAGTCCCTCTCACGAGAAGCTTTCTTT.

The chain joins TRBV5-1 to TRBJ2-1; 8 bases line up with TRBD1. Looked up from germline, CDR1 is SGHRS and CDR2 is YFSETQ. The CDR3 is 13 amino acids. With V trimmed by 0 bases and J by 14 bases, 7 bases remained unmatched. CDR3 residues: CASSLGQGMGEFF. The CDR3 DNA reads as TGCGCCAGCAGCTTGGGACAGGGGATGGGTGAGTTCTTC.

The V gene is TRBV28, the J gene TRBJ2-4; TRBD1 agrees at 11 bases. Looked up from germline, CDR1 is MDHEN and CDR2 is SYDVKM. V was clipped by 6 bases and J by 7 bases; unmatched bases: 5. CDR3 length: 14 residues. CDR3 bases: TGTGCCAGCAGCCCCGGGACAGGGGGGAACATTCAGTACTTC. It is translated as CASSPGTGGNIQYF.

This rearrangement joins TRBV2 to TRBJ1-1; D possibly corresponds to TRBD1 (6 bases). V lost 2 bases, J lost 1 base, and 11 bases lay in between. CDR1 is SNHLY, CDR2 FYNNEI, per germline. The CDR3 is made up of 15 amino acids. The CDR3 DNA reads as TGTGCCAGCAGTGAATTCGGCAGGGGGAACACTGAAGCTTTCTTT. This codes for CASSEFGRGNTEAFF.

The chain links TRBV5-4 to TRBJ1-1; the D is unclear. The germline V and J ends were trimmed by 2 bases and 3 bases, with 11 bases remaining between them. The CDR3 loop spans 14 amino acids. The germline CDR1 and CDR2 sequences are SGHNT and YYREEE (reference sequence). This CDR3 reads CASSLVAEDTEAFF. The CDR3 bases are TGTGCCAGCAGCTTAGTGGCAGAGGACACTGAAGCTTTCTTT.

V is TRBV6-4 and J is TRBJ2-2; D perhaps matches TRBD1 (5 bases). The CDR3 loop spans 13 amino acids. Germline V gives CDR1 MRHNA, CDR2 SNTAGT. Trimming took 4 bases from V and 5 from J, leaving 8 bases between them. CDR3: CASSVRETGELFF. DNA of the CDR3: TGTGCCAGCAGTGTCAGGGAAACCGGGGAGCTGTTTTTT.

V usage is TRBV12-5 and J usage is TRBJ2-3, with 15 bases aligning to TRBD2. Trimming cost V 1 base and J 6 bases; bases outside gene matches: 5. Germline V gene sequence: CDR1 LGHNT, CDR2 FRNRAP. There are 17 residues in the CDR3. The CDR3, as DNA: TGTGCTAGTGGTTTGGAACGGACTAGCGGGAGGGCCGATACGCAGTATTTT. It yields the protein CASGLERTSGRADTQYF.

The chain is built from TRBV7-2 and TRBJ2-2; 7 bases are shared with TRBD1. The CDR3 consists of 14 residues. V dropped 4 bases and J dropped 4; count of bases not matched to a gene: 3. Germline loops: CDR1 SGHTA, CDR2 FQGNSA. The CDR3 loop is CASSYQGVTGELFF. For the CDR3, the DNA is TGTGCCAGCAGCTATCAGGGGGTCACCGGGGAGCTGTTTTTT.

This chain links TRBV20-1 with TRBJ2-7; the D is unclear. The V end lost 0 bases, the J end lost 6 bases, and 6 bases lay between the germline ends. CDR1 and CDR2 (germline): DFQATT, SNEGSKA (reference sequence). The CDR3 is made up of 11 amino acids. CDR3 sequence reads: CSAREAVEQYF. CDR3 nucleotide sequence: TGCAGTGCTAGAGAGGCCGTCGAGCAGTACTTC.

The chain links TRBV2 to TRBJ2-5; 8 positions match TRBD1. The V gene end was trimmed by 6 bases and the J gene end by 4 bases; junction bases not matched to a gene: 7. The CDR3 totals 14 residues. Germline CDR1 reads SNHLY; CDR2 reads FYNNEI. The CDR3: CASSAGQGLETQYF. The CDR3 nucleotides are TGTGCCAGCAGCGCCGGACAGGGACTAGAGACCCAGTACTTC.

This chain connects TRBV10-1 to TRBJ2-5; the match to TRBD2 covers 7 bases. V shed 3 bases, J shed 2 bases, and the junction held 6 bases outside the gene matches. The CDR3 spans 15 residues. CDR1 and CDR2 (germline): WNHNN, SYGVQD (reference sequence). CDR3 in DNA: TGCGCCAGCAGTGATCGGGGCGGGAGTCAAGAGACCCAGTACTTC. It encodes CASSDRGGSQETQYF.

This chain uses TRBV5-4 with TRBJ2-3; 8 nucleotides match TRBD1. Per the germline V gene, CDR1 is SGHNT and CDR2 is YYREEE (reference sequence). J gave up 6 bases and V 0 bases, and 3 bases lay outside the gene matches. The CDR3 is made up of 14 amino acids. The CDR3 bases are TGTGCCAGCAGCTTGGACAGGGGGGCGGATACGCAGTATTTT. Protein product: CASSLDRGADTQYF.

V and J are TRBV7-6 and TRBJ2-5; weak D call: TRBD2 (6 bases). Near its end, the DNA agrees better with TRBJ2-7, so the J call may be wrong. The CDR3 has 14 amino acids. CDR1 and CDR2 (germline): SGHVS, FNYEAQ. CDR3 sequence: CASSLASAGNEQYF. The CDR3 region has the DNA TGTGCCAGCAGCTTAGCTTCGGCGGGGAACGAGCAGTACTTC.

The rearrangement links TRBV6-1 to TRBJ1-4; D not certain. This CDR3 has 15 residues. In germline, CDR1 is MNHNS, CDR2 SASEGT. Trimming removed 6 bases at V and 5 bases at J, with 16 bases between. CDR3 DNA: TGTGCCAGCAGGACCTCCCAGACGGGAAATGAAAAACTGTTTTTT. Protein: CASRTSQTGNEKLFF.

The CDR3 region is CAWSVRAYEQYF. CDR3 coding DNA: TGTGCCTGGAGTGTGAGGGCCTACGAGCAGTACTTC. The chain has TRBV30 and TRBJ2-7; a weak D match, TRBD2 (5 bases). The CDR3 sequence is 12 residues long. Germline V gives CDR1 GTSNPN, CDR2 SVGIG (reference sequence). Trimming pared 0 bases from V and 2 bases from J, leaving 5 bases between.

The chain has TRBV4-2 and TRBJ2-7, with 9 bases aligning to TRBD2. The CDR3 consists of 15 residues. Trimming removed 4 bases from V and 7 bases from J; junction bases left unmatched: 11. From germline, CDR1 is LGHNA and CDR2 YNFKEQ. Here the CDR3 DNA reads TGTGCCAGCAGCCCCTCGTTAGCGGGAGTTGGGGAGCAGTACTTC. Translating it yields CASSPSLAGVGEQYF.

The gene calls are TRBV9 and TRBJ2-3; 10 bases line up with TRBD1. The CDR3 consists of 15 residues. V shed 3 bases, J shed 0 bases, and the junction held 1 base outside the gene matches. Germline V gene lookup returns CDR1 SGDLS and CDR2 YYNGEE. As DNA, the CDR3 is TGTGCCAGCAGCGGGGACAGGGGAAGCACAGATACGCAGTATTTT. This gives the protein CASSGDRGSTDTQYF. Together with reference TRBV9 and TRBJ2-3, the CDR3 gives the full variable domain: DSGVTQTPKHLITATGQRVTLRCSPRSGDLSVYWYQQSLDQGLQFLIQYYNGEERAKGNILERFSAQQFPDLHSELNLSSLELGDSALYFCASSGDRGSTDTQYFGPGTRLTVL.

This CDR3 reads CASSLDFGQGSEAFF. The CDR3 coding sequence is TGTGCCAGCAGCTTGGATTTTGGACAGGGGTCCGAAGCTTTCTTT. The chain couples TRBV5-4 to TRBJ1-1; 9 nucleotides match TRBD1. V dropped 0 bases and J dropped 8; count of bases not matched to a gene: 8. Germline V CDR1 and CDR2: SGHNT, YYREEE (reference sequence). This CDR3 has 15 amino acids. The full variable domain, rest sourced from reference TRBV5-4 and TRBJ1-1, is ETGVTQSPTHLIKTRGQQVTLRCSSQSGHNTVSWYQQALGQGPQFIFQYYREEENGRGNFPPRFSGLQFPNYSSELNVNALELDDSALYLCASSLDFGQGSEAFFGQGTRLTVV.

The rearrangement joins TRBV13 to TRBJ1-1; D gene uncertain. The CDR3 has 13 amino acids. Germline V CDR1 and CDR2: PRHDT, FYEKMQ (reference sequence). Trimming removed 4 bases at V and 6 bases at J, with 12 bases between. CDR3 amino acids: CASSYGGGPEAFF. The DNA of the CDR3 is TGTGCCAGCAGCTATGGAGGAGGCCCTGAAGCTTTCTTT.

As DNA, the CDR3 is TGTGCCAGCAGCTTCCAAGACAGATCGCAGTACTTC. This codes for CASSFQDRSQYF. J is TRBJ2-7 and V is TRBV5-6; possibly TRBD1 for D (5 bases). Trimming shortened V by 2 bases and J by 9 bases, and 12 bases separated the two germline ends. The length of the CDR3 is 12 residues. Germline values: CDR1 SGHDT, CDR2 YYEEEE.

V is TRBV4-3 and J is TRBJ2-1; TRBD2 matches at 8 bases. In germline, CDR1 is LGHNA, CDR2 YSLEER. J gave up 8 bases and V 0 bases, and 6 bases lay outside the gene matches. CDR3 length: 15 residues. DNA of the CDR3: TGCGCCAGCAGCCAAGAGGGGACTAGTTTTTATGAGCAGTTCTTC. It translates to CASSQEGTSFYEQFF.